This is a list of T cell receptor beta chains from one sample in a study of T-cell reconstitution after alpha-beta-depleted transplantation in children. One entry per CDR3 protein, called by TCRdb with MiXCR from the PCR reads. The table records about 110,000 distinct CDR3 sequences, approximately 6.9% of them present only once. The sequences come from PBMCs, mostly from graft donor cells, collected 360 days after TCRalphabeta/CD19-depleted stem cell transplant. All receptors come from a male patient aged 2-10 years who had a stem cell transplant for acute lymphoblastic leukemia, so the T cells may come from the graft donor. The CDR3 runs from the conserved cysteine through the conserved F or W. D genes are given only for firm matches. Clone size is given for some rows only: seen once, a few or many times, or a class if the clone is expanded.

v_call,clone_size,j_call,d_call,cdr3_aa,cdr3_nt
TRBV5-6,few,TRBJ2-5,TRBD1,CASSLTGEETQYF,TGTGCCAGCAGCCTGACAGGGGAAGAGACCCAGTACTTC
TRBV5-1,many,TRBJ2-5,-,CASSLEGLFQETQYF,TGCGCCAGCAGTCTTGAGGGGCTCTTTCAAGAGACCCAGTACTTC
TRBV7-9,many,TRBJ2-5,TRBD2,CASSSRLAGVMETQYF,TGTGCCAGCAGCTCCCGACTAGCGGGGGTGATGGAGACCCAGTACTTC
TRBV11-2,few,TRBJ2-6,-,CASSFEHSGANVLTF,TGTGCCAGCAGCTTTGAACACTCTGGGGCCAACGTCCTGACTTTC
TRBV9,-,TRBJ2-6,-,CASSVRGDPGANVLTF,TGTGCCAGCAGCGTCCGGGGCGACCCTGGGGCCAACGTCCTGACTTTC
TRBV7-2,many,TRBJ2-3,-,CASSPYGRTDTQYF,TGTGCCAGCAGCCCCTATGGTCGCACAGATACGCAGTATTTT
TRBV4-1,few,TRBJ1-1,TRBD1,CASSQMTGRNTEAFF,TGCGCCAGCAGCCAAATGACAGGGAGGAACACTGAAGCTTTCTTT
TRBV2,many,TRBJ2-3,-,CASRPRAADTQYF,TGTGCCAGCAGGCCCAGGGCTGCGGATACGCAGTATTTT
TRBV7-2,many,TRBJ1-5,TRBD1,CASSTKTGYNQPQHF,TGTGCCAGCAGCACGAAGACAGGGTACAATCAGCCCCAGCATTTT
TRBV11-2,-,TRBJ2-3,-,CASSLVRTEGPLF,TGTGCCAGCAGCTTAGTAAGGACAGAAGGGCCCCTATTT
TRBV20-1,-,TRBJ2-3,-,CFSGLEKGLRGTQYF,TGCTTTTCGGGCCTGGAAAAGGGCCTCAGAGGCACGCAGTATTTT
TRBV7-3,many,TRBJ2-2,-,CASSLYGGTGELFF,TGTGCCAGCAGCTTATACGGCGGAACCGGGGAGCTGTTTTTT
TRBV5-6,few,TRBJ2-2,-,CASSEAPNPGELFF,TGTGCCAGCAGCGAAGCCCCGAACCCCGGGGAGCTGTTTTTT
TRBV4-3,many,TRBJ2-4,TRBD2,CASSQDREGIQYF,TGCGCCAGCAGCCAAGATCGGGAGGGCATTCAGTACTTC
TRBV3-1,many,TRBJ2-1,TRBD2,CASSVPGLAGDEQFF,TGTGCCAGCAGTGTACCGGGACTAGCGGGGGATGAGCAGTTCTTC
TRBV10-3,many,TRBJ2-1,TRBD2,CAIMPSGRVYNEQFF,TGTGCCATCATGCCTAGCGGGAGGGTTTACAATGAGCAGTTCTTC
TRBV7-2,many,TRBJ2-1,-,CASSLGVAVRDEQFF,TGTGCCAGCAGCCTAGGGGTAGCGGTAAGGGATGAGCAGTTCTTC